The 28 T cell receptor beta chains reported below all come from one sample, sequenced in a study of T cells in Graves' hyperthyroidism and ophthalmopathy. The CDR3 regions of TCR beta were amplified from RNA transcripts. Researchers ran a first-round RT-PCR on the TCR CDR3 using the HTBI primer set. One entry per CDR3 protein, called by TCRdb with MiXCR from the multiplex PCR reads. The repertoire includes roughly 96,000 distinct CDR3 sequences, around 50% of them detected once, and 27% sits in the top ten. The source material was blood. Receptor source: a middle-aged woman with Graves' hyperthyroidism.

This clonotype was seen at least ten times. The chain carries TRBV5-8 and TRBJ1-1, with D uncertain. The germline CDR1 and CDR2 sequences are SGHTS and YDEGEE. V was cut by 0 bases and J by 6 bases, with 12 bases left in between. The CDR3 covers 14 residues. The CDR3 sequence is CASSLGSGGAEAFF. DNA for the CDR3: TGTGCCAGCAGCTTGGGGTCGGGCGGAGCTGAAGCTTTCTTT.

The J gene is TRBJ1-5, the V gene TRBV20-1; TRBD1 might be the D (6 bases). V lost 4 bases and J lost 1, with 8 bases in between. The CDR3 has 13 residues. Germline V gives CDR1 DFQATT, CDR2 SNEGSKA (reference sequence). CDR3 residues: CSAMRGSNQPQHF. For the CDR3, the DNA is TGCAGTGCTATGAGGGGGAGCAATCAGCCCCAGCATTTT.

The sample holds many counts of this clonotype. The chain uses TRBV3-1 and TRBJ1-1; D gene unclear. V was cut by 1 base and J by 4 bases, with 4 bases left in between. The germline V gene has CDR1 LGHDT and CDR2 YNNKEL (reference sequence). This CDR3 region has 12 residues. The DNA of the CDR3 is TGTGCCAGCAGCCAAGTTCCCACTGAAGCTTTCTTT. It translates to CASSQVPTEAFF.

The sample holds a few counts of this clonotype. The rearrangement joins TRBV25-1 to TRBJ2-5; D remains ambiguous. Trimming stripped 4 bases from V and 7 bases from J, with 10 bases between. This CDR3 region has 12 residues. Germline CDR1 reads MGHDK; CDR2 reads SYGVNS. The CDR3 DNA reads TGTGCCAGCAGTGCTACGACGGTGACCCAGTACTTC. Its protein is CASSATTVTQYF.

Worth noting for this clonotype: A much more abundant neighbour one base away suggests this may be a read error. The J gene is TRBJ1-5, the V gene TRBV20-1; a possible D gene is TRBD1 (6 bases). In germline, CDR1 is DFQATT, CDR2 SNEGSKA (reference sequence). The CDR3 loop spans 13 amino acids. Between the trimmed V and J ends, which lost 6 bases and 2 bases, there was a span of 11 bases. The DNA of the CDR3 is TGCAGTGCACCCGCAGGGGGCAATCAGCCCCAGCATTTT. Amino acids: CSAPAGGNQPQHF.

The chain couples TRBV7-6 to TRBJ2-7, with D hard to call. Germline values: CDR1 SGHVS, CDR2 FNYEAQ. The V and J ends lost 1 base and 2 bases respectively, with 6 bases between them. This CDR3 is built from 13 residues. The CDR3 bases are TGTGCCAGCAGCTTAGTGGCTACCTACGAGCAGTACTTC. Its translation is CASSLVATYEQYF.

V and J are TRBV29-1 and TRBJ1-2, with TRBD1 matching over 9 bases. CDR1 is SQVTM and CDR2 is ANQGSEA in the germline V gene. Trimming took 7 bases from V and 8 from J; bases not matched to a gene: 8. The CDR3 extends over 12 amino acids. The chain's CDR3 is CSGGQGLGGYTF. Written as DNA, the CDR3 is TGCAGCGGGGGACAGGGCTTAGGAGGCTACACCTTC.

The rearrangement links TRBV7-6 to TRBJ2-5, with 12 bases that match TRBD2. CDR1 is SGHVS, CDR2 FNYEAQ, per germline. CDR3 size: 16 residues. Losses at the gene ends were 5 bases for V and 4 bases for J; bases not matched to a gene: 8. CDR3 region: CASSPRLAGAGETQYF. The CDR3 DNA reads as TGTGCCAGCAGCCCCAGACTAGCGGGAGCAGGAGAGACCCAGTACTTC. The complete variable domain, with remaining parts taken from reference TRBV7-6 and TRBJ2-5, reads GAGVSQSPRYKVTKRGQDVALRCDPISGHVSLYWYRQALGQGPEFLTYFNYEAQQDKSGLPNDRFSAERPEGSISTLTIQRTEQRDSAMYRCASSPRLAGAGETQYFGPGTRLLVL.

Of note for this clonotype: The conserved closing phenylalanine or tryptophan is absent in this CDR3, likely reflecting a read error. The limits of the CDR3 on the DNA are not certain, so only TCRdb's listed CDR3 is given. V gene TRBV14 combines with J gene TRBJ1-6. The CDR3 is 10 residues long, counting both termini. CDR1 and CDR2 (germline): SGHDN, FVKESK. CDR3 loop: CASSHRAHLS.

There are a few counts of this clonotype. This chain uses TRBV24-1 with TRBJ2-4; the match to TRBD2 covers 7 bases. Per the germline V gene, CDR1 is KGHDR and CDR2 is SFDVKD. The CDR3 spans 16 residues. The V segment lost 5 bases and the J segment 7 bases; nucleotides outside the gene matches: 13. CDR3 sequence (DNA): TGTGCCACCAGTGGACCCACTGGCGGGGAGGGGAACATTCAGTACTTC. This sequence encodes CATSGPTGGEGNIQYF.

This clonotype was recorded at least ten times. This sequence joins TRBV6-5 and TRBJ1-1, with a possible D match to TRBD1 (5 bases). V shed 6 bases and J shed 6 bases, with 17 bases lying between them. The CDR3 extends over 14 amino acids. Germline values: CDR1 MNHEY, CDR2 SVGAGI. CDR3 nucleotides: TGTGCCAGCAGACGCCTCGCAGAAGGGGCTGAAGCTTTCTTT. It translates to CASRRLAEGAEAFF.

The chain recombines TRBV20-1 with TRBJ1-6, with 11 nucleotides matching TRBD1. Germline CDR1 DFQATT, CDR2 SNEGSKA (reference sequence). The trim removed 1 base at V and 10 bases at J, leaving 6 bases unmatched. This CDR3 contains 15 residues. CDR3 DNA: TGCAGTGCTAGAGTAGGGACAGGGGGTTCGTCACCCCTCCACTTT. Encoded protein: CSARVGTGGSSPLHF.

The chain is built from TRBV29-1 and TRBJ2-5; 10 bases line up with TRBD1. This CDR3 comprises 16 residues. The germline gives CDR1 SQVTM, CDR2 ANQGSEA. V shed 3 bases and J 1 base; nucleotides not matched to a gene: 8. CDR3 sequence (DNA): TGCAGCGTTGATACCGGGGGGACAGGGGTCCAAGAGACCCAGTACTTC. Encoded protein: CSVDTGGTGVQETQYF.

This clonotype was seen repeatedly, ten times or more. The chain combines TRBV7-2 with TRBJ2-7; no definite D call. CDR1 and CDR2 (germline): SGHTA, FQGNSA. The CDR3 runs 15 residues. The ends were cut back, 1 base at V and 2 bases at J, with 12 bases in the middle. The CDR3 sequence is CASSLDGGLTYEQYF. CDR3 nucleotide sequence: TGTGCCAGCAGCTTAGATGGTGGCCTAACCTACGAGCAGTACTTC.

The chain is built from TRBV11-1 and TRBJ1-2, with D perhaps matching TRBD1 (6 bases). V shed 6 bases and J shed 2 bases, with 19 bases lying between them. Germline CDR1 is SGHAT and CDR2 is FQDESV (reference sequence). The CDR3 loop spans 16 amino acids. This CDR3 is CASSPSGGGGNYGYTF. CDR3 coding DNA: TGTGCCAGCAGTCCCAGTGGCGGGGGCGGGAACTATGGCTACACCTTC. The whole variable domain, remainder taken from reference TRBV11-1 and TRBJ1-2, is EAEVAQSPRYKITEKSQAVAFWCDPISGHATLYWYRQILGQGPELLVQFQDESVVDDSQLPKDRFSAERLKGVDSTLKIQPAELGDSAMYLCASSPSGGGGNYGYTFGSGTRLTVV.

This clonotype appeared a few times. This chain uses TRBV2 with TRBJ2-7; 9 bases are shared with TRBD1. The CDR3 sequence is 12 residues long. With 7 bases clipped from V and 3 bases from J, the junction kept 1 base outside the gene matches. Germline CDR1 reads SNHLY; CDR2 reads FYNNEI. CDR3 protein: CASKTGGYEQYF. The CDR3 coding sequence is TGTGCCAGCAAGACAGGGGGCTACGAGCAGTACTTC.

This clonotype was seen at least ten times. J is TRBJ2-7 and V is TRBV20-1; 10 bases agree with TRBD2. V shed 6 bases, J shed 2 bases, and the junction held 7 bases outside the gene matches. The CDR3 runs 14 residues. Per germline, CDR1 DFQATT and CDR2 SNEGSKA (reference sequence). The CDR3 protein is CSAGLAGDTYEQYF. DNA for the CDR3: TGCAGTGCGGGGCTAGCGGGAGATACCTACGAGCAGTACTTC.

On this clonotype itself: With a much larger clone just one base away, this may be a read error. This chain joins TRBV5-1 and TRBJ1-5, with D unresolved. The germline gives CDR1 SGHRS, CDR2 YFSETQ. CDR3 length equals 13 residues. CDR3 in amino acids: CVSTGRSEQPQHF. The CDR3 region has the DNA TGTGTCAGCACCGGGAGGTCGGAGCAGCCCCAGCATTTT.

The V call is TRBV9, the J call TRBJ2-5; 10 bases match TRBD1. Germline loops: CDR1 SGDLS, CDR2 YYNGEE. The CDR3 sequence is 16 residues long. V shed 0 bases, J shed 5 bases, and the junction held 7 bases outside the gene matches. The CDR3 DNA reads TGTGCCAGCAGCGTAGGACAGGGGGCGTATAATGAGACCCAGTACTTC. Translation: CASSVGQGAYNETQYF.

As for this clonotype: Germline is not matched at one junction end, which may reflect a read error. The rearrangement uses TRBV7-9 and TRBJ2-7; D possibly corresponds to TRBD2 (5 bases). The CDR3 runs to 11 residues. CDR1 SEHNR and CDR2 FQNEAQ come from the germline V gene (reference sequence). CDR3 coding DNA: TGCGCCAGCGGCCAAGTAGCACAGCCCGACTTC. As protein: CASGQVAQPDF.

In nucleotides, the CDR3 is TGTGCCAGCAGTGAAGAAGTGAGAGGGGGCGCGAGCGAGCAGTACTTC. It translates to CASSEEVRGGASEQYF. The chain employs TRBV6-5 and TRBJ2-7, with 7 nucleotides matching TRBD1. The junction had 16 bases not matched to a gene; V was cut back by 5 bases and J by 6 bases. Germline values: CDR1 MNHEY, CDR2 SVGAGI. CDR3 size: 16 residues.

The gene calls are TRBV11-2 and TRBJ1-4, with 12 bases lining up with TRBD1. Looked up from germline, CDR1 is SGHAT and CDR2 is FQNNGV. The CDR3 loop spans 16 amino acids. Trimming removed 6 bases from V and 7 bases from J; junction bases left unmatched: 9. CDR3 sequence reads: CASSPGTGGAREKLFF. The CDR3 DNA is TGTGCCAGCAGTCCCGGGACAGGGGGCGCGCGTGAAAAACTGTTTTTT.

This clonotype was counted ten times or more. V gene TRBV12-5 combines with J gene TRBJ2-2, with no clear D. Trimming took off 9 bases at V and 1 base at J, with 3 bases between the two ends. CDR3 size: 11 residues. Germline V gene data show CDR1 as LGHNT and CDR2 as FRNRAP. CDR3 coding DNA: TGTGCTAGCAAGAACACCGGGGAGCTGTTTTTT. Translated: CASKNTGELFF. Full variable domain (remainder filled in from reference TRBV12-5 and TRBJ2-2): DARVTQTPRHKVTEMGQEVTMRCQPILGHNTVFWYRQTMMQGLELLAYFRNRAPLDDSGMPKDRFSAEMPDATLATLKIQPSEPRDSAVYFCASKNTGELFFGEGSRLTVL.

The rearrangement uses TRBV6-1 and TRBJ1-2; 8 bases line up with TRBD1. The germline V gene has CDR1 MNHNS and CDR2 SASEGT. V lost 9 bases and J lost 7; bases outside the gene matches: 7. CDR3 size: 12 residues. The CDR3 sequence is CASRQGPRGYTF. The CDR3 bases are TGTGCCAGTAGACAGGGGCCGCGTGGCTACACCTTC.

The chain carries TRBV2 and TRBJ2-5; 8 positions agree with TRBD1. The germline CDR1 and CDR2 sequences are SNHLY and FYNNEI. J lost 5 bases, V lost 7 bases, and 9 bases had no gene match. CDR3 length: 14 residues. CDR3 coding DNA: TGTGCCAGCACTCTACAGGGGGTAGAGGAGACCCAGTACTTC. Its protein is CASTLQGVEETQYF.

The chain combines TRBV15 with TRBJ1-2; D not resolved. Trimming removed 0 bases from V and 3 bases from J, with 17 bases in between. The CDR3 loop spans 17 amino acids. Germline CDR1 LNHNV, CDR2 YYDKDF (reference sequence). The DNA for the CDR3 is TGTGCCACCAGCAGAGATGCCAGCTCACCAAAGGACTATGGCTACACCTTC. This codes for CATSRDASSPKDYGYTF.

CDR3 nucleotide sequence: TGCAGTGCTAGACGGCAGGGAAACGAGCAGTACTTC. Amino acid sequence: CSARRQGNEQYF. The J gene is TRBJ2-7, the V gene TRBV20-1; perhaps TRBD1 as D (5 bases). CDR3 length: 12 amino acids. Trimming removed 2 bases at V and 5 bases at J, with 10 bases between. From germline, CDR1 is DFQATT and CDR2 SNEGSKA (reference sequence).

V gene TRBV24-1 combines with J gene TRBJ1-4, with D unclear. This CDR3 is built from 13 residues. V gave up 4 bases and J gave up 10 bases, with 12 bases separating them. Looked up from germline, CDR1 is KGHDR and CDR2 is SFDVKD. The CDR3 loop reads CATSEAGGRKLFF. The CDR3 DNA follows: TGTGCCACCAGTGAAGCGGGTGGGAGAAAACTGTTTTTT.